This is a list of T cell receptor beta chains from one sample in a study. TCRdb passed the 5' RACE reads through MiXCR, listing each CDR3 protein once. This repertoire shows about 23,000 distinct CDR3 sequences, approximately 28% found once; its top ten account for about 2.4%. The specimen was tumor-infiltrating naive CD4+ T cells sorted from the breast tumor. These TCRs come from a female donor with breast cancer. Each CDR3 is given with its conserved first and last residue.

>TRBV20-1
CSAREGYEQYF
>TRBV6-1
CASSVGQGKYGYTF
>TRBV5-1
CASSRDGAGLTEQYF
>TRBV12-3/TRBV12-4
CASSFGSGRNEQFF
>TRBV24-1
CATSAGTSGRANYEQFF
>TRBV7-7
CASSELAGATDTQYF
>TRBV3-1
CASSLALGRGKQFF
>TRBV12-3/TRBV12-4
CASSMEGNTEAFF
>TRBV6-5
CASSYLGEGRNEQFF
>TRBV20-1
CSATDQVGGRSYNEQFF
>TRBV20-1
CSVGVMVYNEQFF